The 32 T cell receptor beta chains given below trace back to one sample, sequenced in a study of blood T cells in healthy people across ages. A second PCR of 7 to 11 cycles used a sample-barcoded 5' primer and a J-beta primer mix. From the 5' RACE reads, TCRdb called clonotypes with MiXCR, one entry per CDR3 protein. This table holds 1 million to 1.2 million distinct CDR3 sequences, around two fifths found once. The source material was blood. The receptors originated from a man aged 18 to 29 in good health.

This clonotype was seen repeatedly, ten times or more. The junction departs from the called germline gene at one end, perhaps through a read error. The chain carries TRBV7-2 and TRBJ2-2, with D uncertain. The CDR3 extends over 13 amino acids. Germline CDR1 reads SGHTA; CDR2 reads FQGNSA. As DNA, the CDR3 is TGTGCCAGCAGTTTAGGGAACACCGGGGAGCTGTTTTTT. This sequence encodes CASSLGNTGELFF. The complete variable domain, with remaining parts taken from reference TRBV7-2 and TRBJ2-2, reads GAGVSQSPSNKVTEKGKDVELRCDPISGHTALYWYRQSLGQGLEFLIYFQGNSAPDKSGLPSDRFSAERTGGSVSTLTIQRTQQEDSAVYLCASSLGNTGELFFGEGSRLTVL.

The chain recombines TRBV4-2 with TRBJ1-5; 10 nucleotides agree with TRBD1. Germline-derived CDR1 and CDR2 are LGHNA and YNFKEQ. This CDR3 has 20 amino acids. The V gene end was trimmed by 3 bases and the J gene end by 0 bases; junction bases not matched to a gene: 14. The CDR3 DNA follows: TGTGCCAGCAGCCACGACCTACCGACAGGGGGCGCCGATAGCAATCAGCCCCAGCATTTT. Translated: CASSHDLPTGGADSNQPQHF.

The chain has TRBV4-1 and TRBJ2-3; maybe TRBD1 (6 bases). V was trimmed by 4 bases and J by 0 bases, leaving 14 bases between them. The CDR3 runs 16 residues. Germline values: CDR1 MGHRA, CDR2 YSYEKL. In nucleotides, the CDR3 is TGCGCCAGCAGCCGGACAGCCACCTCTAGCACAGATACGCAGTATTTT. Translation gives CASSRTATSSTDTQYF.

The chain combines TRBV7-6 with TRBJ2-3, with D possibly TRBD1 on 5 matching bases. V lost 2 bases, J lost 3 bases, and 12 bases lay in between. This CDR3 is 15 amino acids long. Germline V gene lookup returns CDR1 SGHVS and CDR2 FNYEAQ. The CDR3 DNA follows: TGTGCCAGCAGCTTAACCGCCCGGACAACAGATACGCAGTATTTT. Its translation is CASSLTARTTDTQYF.

In DNA form, the CDR3 reads TGTGCCAGCAGCGTAGCCCGGGGGGACTACAATGAGCAGTTCTTC. Its translation is CASSVARGDYNEQFF. This chain joins TRBV9 and TRBJ2-1; 7 bases are shared with TRBD2. The length of the CDR3 is 15 residues. The germline V gene encodes CDR1 SGDLS and CDR2 YYNGEE. The trim removed 0 bases at V and 3 bases at J, leaving 3 bases unmatched.

This clonotype was observed a few times. The chain is built from TRBV5-5 and TRBJ1-5; D is ambiguous. Germline V CDR1 and CDR2: SGHKS, YYEKEE (reference sequence). V lost 3 bases, J lost 3 bases, and 7 bases lay in between. The CDR3 runs 13 residues. CDR3 nucleotide sequence: TGTGCCAGCAGCTACCACCACAATCAGCCCCAGCATTTT. It specifies CASSYHHNQPQHF.

This clonotype was found once. The chain links TRBV6-5 to TRBJ1-1, with a tentative D call TRBD1 (5 bases). This CDR3 spans 15 amino acids. From germline, CDR1 is MNHEY and CDR2 SVGAGI. Trimming removed 5 bases from V and 4 bases from J, with 17 bases in between. CDR3 protein: CASSQPHGGSTEAFF. In nucleotides, the CDR3 is TGTGCCAGCAGTCAACCCCACGGGGGTAGCACTGAAGCTTTCTTT.

The chain couples TRBV20-1 to TRBJ2-7; 8 nucleotides agree with TRBD1. The germline gives CDR1 DFQATT, CDR2 SNEGSKA (reference sequence). Germline trimming cut 3 bases from V and 3 bases from J; bases unmatched to any gene: 7. This CDR3 has 14 residues. The CDR3 coding sequence is TGCAGTGCTAGCTTGACAGGGGAGGACTACGAGCAGTACTTC. This codes for CSASLTGEDYEQYF.

This chain connects TRBV13 to TRBJ2-2; 7 nucleotides agree with TRBD1. This CDR3 comprises 16 residues. The V and J ends lost 3 bases and 4 bases, in that order; junction bases with no gene match: 8. Germline CDR1 and CDR2: PRHDT and FYEKMQ (reference sequence). CDR3 sequence reads: CASSFTGQTFTGELFF. The CDR3 region has the DNA TGTGCCAGCAGCTTCACGGGACAGACTTTCACCGGGGAGCTGTTTTTT. Variable domain in full (rest from reference TRBV13 and TRBJ2-2): AAGVIQSPRHLIKEKRETATLKCYPIPRHDTVYWYQQGPGQDPQFLISFYEKMQSDKGSIPDRFSAQQFSDYHSELNMSSLELGDSALYFCASSFTGQTFTGELFFGEGSRLTVL.

Of note for this clonotype: One junction end disagrees with the germline gene, perhaps due to a read error. The genes are TRBV20-1 and TRBJ1-4; D is unresolved. The CDR3 extends over 13 amino acids. The germline CDR1 and CDR2 sequences are DFQATT and SNEGSKA (reference sequence). The CDR3, as DNA: TGCAGTGCTAGAGATCCGGGTGGCGAAAACCTGTTTTTT. Translated: CSARDPGGENLFF.

In this sample, this clonotype turned up many times. The V gene is TRBV7-9, the J gene TRBJ2-3; D is possibly TRBD1 (5 bases). Germline CDR1 is SEHNR and CDR2 is FQNEAQ (reference sequence). Trimming pared 7 bases from V and 4 bases from J, leaving 21 bases between. The CDR3 spans 16 residues. CDR3 residues: CASTRPDGHLADTQYF. In DNA form, the CDR3 reads TGTGCCAGCACTCGCCCGGACGGACACTTGGCAGATACGCAGTATTTT.

Remarks on this clonotype: Germline and junction disagree at one end, which may indicate a read error. The chain links TRBV20-1 to TRBJ2-3, with TRBD2 matching 10 bases. The CDR3 is 15 amino acids. CDR1 and CDR2 from the germline V gene are DFQATT and SNEGSKA (reference sequence). This CDR3 is CSAVSGGRSTGTQYF. The CDR3 nucleotides are TGCAGTGCTGTTAGCGGGGGGCGGAGCACAGGTACGCAGTATTTT.

This chain uses TRBV12-3 or TRBV12-4 with TRBJ2-7, with TRBD1 as a possible D gene (6 bases). V was clipped by 7 bases and J by 7 bases, with 14 bases between them. The CDR3 is 12 residues long. The CDR3 region is CASTNPGEEQYF. The CDR3 nucleotides are TGTGCCAGCACCAATCCAGGGGAAGAGCAGTACTTC.

There are many counts of this clonotype. This sequence joins TRBV29-1 and TRBJ2-3; 7 bases align to TRBD1. The trim removed 6 bases at V and 0 bases at J, leaving 21 bases unmatched. Germline CDR1 is SQVTM and CDR2 is ANQGSEA. This CDR3 is built from 19 residues. This CDR3 reads CSVYEDRLTGVLSTDTQYF. CDR3 DNA sequence: TGCAGCGTCTACGAGGACCGTCTTACAGGGGTTCTTAGCACAGATACGCAGTATTTT.

The V gene is TRBV5-1, the J gene TRBJ2-5; a possible D gene is TRBD2 (6 bases). Judging by the DNA end, TRBJ2-7 fits better; the J call may be wrong. CDR1 is SGHRS, CDR2 YFSETQ, per germline. This CDR3 has 15 amino acids. The CDR3 DNA reads TGCGCCAGCAGCTTTACCCCAGCCTTAGCGGACGAGCAGTACTTC. It is translated as CASSFTPALADEQYF.

This clonotype was seen a few times. The genes are TRBV2 and TRBJ1-1; possible D gene TRBD1, 5 bases. CDR1 is SNHLY, CDR2 FYNNEI, per germline. The CDR3 is 16 residues long. V gave up 6 bases and J gave up 3 bases, with 20 bases separating them. The CDR3 nucleotides read TGTGCCAGCAGCCTAACCGGAGGGGCCCAGGACACTGAAGCTTTCTTT. Translated: CASSLTGGAQDTEAFF.

This chain joins TRBV15 and TRBJ1-1, with 9 nucleotides matching TRBD1. Germline V gives CDR1 LNHNV, CDR2 YYDKDF (reference sequence). Trimming removed 3 bases from V and 5 bases from J; junction bases left unmatched: 4. The CDR3 sequence is 14 residues long. In DNA form, the CDR3 reads TGTGCCACCAGCAGTACAGGGGGCTTGACTGAAGCTTTCTTT. Translating it yields CATSSTGGLTEAFF.

This clonotype has at least ten counts. This chain joins TRBV12-3 or TRBV12-4 and TRBJ2-7; TRBD2 is a possible D gene (5 bases). Trimming stripped 6 bases from V and 0 bases from J, with 15 bases between. This CDR3 region has 15 residues. The CDR3, as DNA: TGTGCCAGCAGCTACGGTCTAGGGAGCTCCTACGAGCAGTACTTC. This translates into CASSYGLGSSYEQYF.

This clonotype showed up just a few times. The chain combines TRBV12-3 or TRBV12-4 with TRBJ2-7; TRBD2 agrees at 7 bases. The CDR3 spans 13 residues. J gave up 5 bases and V 0 bases, and 1 base lay outside the gene matches. CDR3 protein: CASSLALADEQYF. Written as DNA, the CDR3 is TGTGCCAGCAGTTTAGCTCTAGCGGACGAGCAGTACTTC.

The J gene is TRBJ1-5, the V gene TRBV21-1. TRBV21-1 is reported as a pseudogene. CDR3 size: 15 residues. CDR3 region: CASSKIGRDNQPQHF. The CDR3 DNA is TGTGCCAGCAGCAAAATCGGCAGGGACAATCAGCCCCAGCATTTT.

The gene calls are TRBV4-3 and TRBJ2-1, with 8 bases identical to TRBD2. The CDR3 contains 16 residues. Germline assignment: CDR1 LGHNA and CDR2 YSLEER. V lost 1 base and J lost 3; bases outside the gene matches: 5. The CDR3 spells CASSQGMAGGYNEQFF. CDR3 DNA sequence: TGCGCCAGCAGCCAAGGGATGGCGGGGGGCTACAATGAGCAGTTCTTC.

The chain carries TRBV28 and TRBJ2-1, with D perhaps matching TRBD1 (7 bases). This CDR3 has 15 residues. V was trimmed by 5 bases and J by 2 bases, leaving 13 bases between them. Germline V gene data show CDR1 as MDHEN and CDR2 as SYDVKM. As DNA, the CDR3 is TGTGCCAGCAGTCCGGGGGACAGTACCTACAATGAGCAGTTCTTC. It yields the protein CASSPGDSTYNEQFF.

The sample holds many counts of this clonotype. This rearrangement joins TRBV7-9 to TRBJ1-2; 8 bases agree with TRBD1. There are 15 residues in the CDR3. V shed 4 bases and J 6 bases; nucleotides not matched to a gene: 10. The germline V gene encodes CDR1 SEHNR and CDR2 FQNEAQ (reference sequence). The CDR3 here is CASSSSDRVLDGYTF. Written as DNA, the CDR3 is TGTGCCAGCAGCTCCTCGGACAGGGTTCTCGATGGCTACACCTTC. The full variable domain, completed using reference TRBV7-9 and TRBJ1-2, is DTGVSQNPRHKITKRGQNVTFRCDPISEHNRLYWYRQTLGQGPEFLTYFQNEAQLEKSRLLSDRFSAERPKGSFSTLEIQRTEQGDSAMYLCASSSSDRVLDGYTFGSGTRLTVV.

This chain links TRBV4-1 with TRBJ1-2; 10 bases match TRBD1. The CDR3 runs to 16 residues. The germline gives CDR1 MGHRA, CDR2 YSYEKL. The V segment lost 2 bases and the J segment 8 bases; nucleotides outside the gene matches: 11. DNA of the CDR3: TGCGCCAGCAGCCAACATTCGGGACAGGGGATGGGAGGCTACACCTTC. The encoded protein is CASSQHSGQGMGGYTF.

Comment on this clonotype: A read error may explain this, as a much larger clone is one base away. J is TRBJ2-1 and V is TRBV20-1; D is uncertain. V was clipped by 6 bases and J by 0 bases, with 12 bases between them. CDR1 DFQATT and CDR2 SNEGSKA come from the germline V gene (reference sequence). The CDR3 consists of 14 residues. The CDR3: CSAPDVSSYNEQFF. The CDR3 bases are TGCAGTGCCCCCGACGTTAGCTCCTACAATGAGCAGTTCTTC.

This clonotype appeared a single time. This chain links TRBV12-3 or TRBV12-4 with TRBJ1-5, with D tentatively TRBD1 (5 bases). The germline V and J ends were trimmed by 3 bases and 6 bases, with 15 bases remaining between them. There are 15 residues in the CDR3. The CDR3 region has the DNA TGTGCCAGCAGTTTTGGGGGGTTTGAACGTCAGCCCCAGCATTTT. Translating gives CASSFGGFERQPQHF.

The J gene is TRBJ2-1, the V gene TRBV6-2 or TRBV6-3, with 14 bases identical to TRBD2. Germline lookup yields CDR1 MNHEY and CDR2 SVGEGT. The ends lost 6 bases at V and 8 bases at J; junction bases unmatched: 6. There are 15 residues in the CDR3. CDR3 region: CASSAGLAGVYEQFF. CDR3 coding DNA: TGTGCCAGCAGCGCGGGACTAGCGGGGGTGTATGAGCAGTTCTTC.

The chain combines TRBV7-9 with TRBJ1-1; TRBD1 aligns across 7 bases. CDR1 SEHNR and CDR2 FQNEAQ come from the germline V gene (reference sequence). This CDR3 has 17 amino acids. The V and J ends lost 4 bases and 1 base, in that order; junction bases with no gene match: 12. The DNA for the CDR3 is TGTGCCAGCAGCTCTATTAAAGGGGGCCCCGAGAACACTGAAGCTTTCTTT. It codes for CASSSIKGGPENTEAFF.

This clonotype has just a few counts. The chain is built from TRBV12-5 and TRBJ1-1; D gene ambiguous. Between the trimmed V and J ends, which lost 5 bases and 1 base, there was a span of 5 bases. The CDR3 contains 12 residues. CDR1 is LGHNT, CDR2 FRNRAP, per germline. CDR3 nucleotides: TGTGCTAGTGGTCCCGGGAACACTGAAGCTTTCTTT. It codes for CASGPGNTEAFF.

The chain employs TRBV12-3 or TRBV12-4 and TRBJ2-3; 11 nucleotides match TRBD2. The CDR3 is 16 residues long. The J segment lost 0 bases and the V segment lost 6 bases, leaving 5 bases of the junction unmatched. Here the CDR3 DNA reads TGTGCCAGCAGCTTTCGGACTAGCGGGAGCACAGATACGCAGTATTTT. Amino acid sequence: CASSFRTSGSTDTQYF.

The gene calls are TRBV6-2 or TRBV6-3 and TRBJ2-7, with D perhaps assigned TRBD1 or TRBD2 (7 bases each). This CDR3 comprises 14 residues. V was shortened by 2 bases and J by 7 bases, with 15 bases between the two germline ends. Per germline, CDR1 MNHEY and CDR2 SVGEGT. This chain's CDR3 is CASSYPNRGGEQYF. The CDR3 DNA sequence: TGTGCCAGCAGTTACCCTAACAGGGGAGGGGAGCAGTACTTC.

The V call is TRBV5-5, the J call TRBJ1-3, with 7 bases fitting TRBD1. The junction had 7 bases not matched to a gene; V was cut back by 4 bases and J by 3 bases. The germline V gene encodes CDR1 SGHKS and CDR2 YYEKEE (reference sequence). CDR3 length equals 15 residues. CDR3: CASSGQVARGNTIYF. The CDR3 nucleotides read TGTGCCAGCAGCGGACAGGTGGCGCGTGGAAACACCATATATTTT.